This is a list of T cell receptor beta chains from one sample in a study of CD4 and CD8 cells across lung adenocarcinoma regions. TCRdb itself ran the PCR reads through MiXCR, one entry per CDR3 protein. The repertoire consists of 20,000 or so distinct CDR3 sequences, with 45% to 50% occurring once and the leading ten covering around 36%. The material sequenced was CD8+ T cells from the margin of a lung tumor. These receptors all stem from a male donor with lung adenocarcinoma. The CD4 and CD8 labels of this study may be unreliable. Each CDR3 is given with its conserved first and last residue. D genes are given only for firm matches. Only some rows state a clone size, as once, few, many or a class for expanded clones.

CATQDWNSYEQYF,TGTGCCACCCAGGACTGGAACTCCTACGAGCAGTACTTC,TRBJ2-7,-,TRBV6-1,-
CASSQGMGEQYF,TGCGCCAGCAGCCAAGGAATGGGCGAGCAGTACTTC,TRBJ2-7,-,TRBV4-1,-
CASSYEQGGGETQYF,TGTGCCAGCAGTTATGAACAGGGGGGGGGAGAGACCCAGTACTTC,TRBJ2-5,-,TRBV27,-
CASSRRGYYEQYF,TGTGCCAGCAGTCGTAGGGGGTACTACGAGCAGTACTTC,TRBJ2-7,-,TRBV6-1,medium-sized
CASSDIWTTDYNEQFF,TGCGCCAGCAGTGATATTTGGACAACCGATTACAATGAGCAGTTCTTC,TRBJ2-1,-,TRBV10-1,-
CASSSRTSGVRNEQFF,TGTGCCAGCAGCTCCCGAACTAGCGGGGTTCGTAATGAGCAGTTCTTC,TRBJ2-1,TRBD2,TRBV9,-
CARRGGRAQDTQYF,TGTGCGAGGCGTGGGGGCCGGGCACAAGACACCCAGTACTTC,TRBJ2-4,-,TRBV6-1,once
CASTAGGFREQYF,TGTGCCAGCACCGCAGGGGGGTTCCGCGAGCAGTACTTC,TRBJ2-7,-,TRBV6-1,-
CASSEPALGTDTQYF,TGCGCCAGCAGTGAGCCCGCACTGGGGACAGATACGCAGTATTTT,TRBJ2-3,-,TRBV10-1,-
CASSTPGQGLVAGITDTQYF,TGTGCCAGCAGTACACCGGGACAGGGGTTGGTAGCGGGAATCACAGATACGCAGTATTTT,TRBJ2-3,TRBD1,TRBV12-3/TRBV12-4,-
CASKPGLGVKYIQYF,TGTGCCAGCAAACCGGGGCTTGGAGTTAAGTATATTCAGTATTTC,TRBJ2-4,-,TRBV27,once
CASSLGVGSNEQFF,TGTGCCAGCAGCTTAGGGGTAGGTAGCAATGAGCAGTTCTTC,TRBJ2-1,-,TRBV11-3,-
CASRRGGGPDTQYF,TGTGCGAGCAGACGAGGCGGAGGGCCAGATACGCAGTATTTC,TRBJ2-3,-,TRBV6-1,-
CASTLAGGTGELFF,TGCGCCAGCACACTAGCGGGAGGGACCGGGGAGCTGTTTTTT,TRBJ2-2,TRBD2,TRBV10-2,few
CASSYDRGEAYF,TGTGCCAGCAGTTACGACCGGGGAGAGGCGTACTTC,TRBJ2-7,-,TRBV6-5,-
CASSRTGSGNTIYF,TGTGCCAGCAGCCGGACAGGGTCCGGAAACACCATATATTTT,TRBJ1-3,TRBD1,TRBV6-1,-
CASSPAGQGGSYEQYF,TGTGCCAGCAGCCCAGCGGGGCAGGGGGGGTCCTACGAGCAGTACTTC,TRBJ2-7,-,TRBV5-4,many
CASSYSNIGWEETQYF,TGTGCCAGCAGTTACTCGAATATCGGTTGGGAAGAGACCCAGTACTTC,TRBJ2-5,-,TRBV6-5,large
CAAGPGARDPETQYF,TGCGCCGCGGGTCCCGGGGCCCGTGACCCAGAGACCCAGTACTTC,TRBJ2-5,-,TRBV10-1,-
CASSTNRDASYEQYF,TGCGCCAGCAGCACGAACAGGGATGCGTCCTACGAGCAGTACTTC,TRBJ2-7,-,TRBV5-1,-
CASSLGGDEQFF,TGTGCCAGCAGCTTAGGGGGGGATGAGCAGTTCTTC,TRBJ2-1,-,TRBV7-8,many
CASSHKGQIFQGYTF,TGTGCCAGCAGTCATAAGGGACAGATTTTCCAGGGGTACACCTTC,TRBJ1-2,TRBD1,TRBV3-1,-
CASSYRTSGREREQYF,TGTGCCAGCAGTTACCGGACTAGCGGCAGGGAGCGCGAGCAGTACTTC,TRBJ2-7,TRBD2,TRBV6-5,many
CASSYSAGTYNEQFF,TGTGCCAGCAGTTACTCCGCGGGTACCTACAATGAGCAGTTCTTC,TRBJ2-1,-,TRBV6-5,many
CASSFGTSGSITDTQYF,TGTGCCAGCAGCTTTGGGACTAGCGGGAGTATCACAGATACGCAGTATTTT,TRBJ2-3,TRBD2,TRBV7-6,many
CGGSPPDTQYF,TGTGGGGGCTCTCCGCCAGATACGCAGTATTTT,TRBJ2-3,-,TRBV10-3,-
CASSFRGGRASPNEQFF,TGCGCCAGCAGCTTCCGTGGCGGGAGGGCCTCCCCCAATGAGCAGTTCTTC,TRBJ2-1,TRBD2,TRBV5-1,many
CASSEHGQTDTQYF,TGTGCCAGCAGTGAACATGGGCAAACAGATACGCAGTATTTT,TRBJ2-3,-,TRBV6-1,many
CASSWTQGGEQYF,TGTGCCAGCAGCTGGACGCAGGGGGGAGAGCAGTACTTC,TRBJ2-7,-,TRBV6-5,medium-sized
CASTSGRTAKNIQYF,TGTGCCAGCACCTCGGGGCGGACTGCCAAAAACATTCAGTACTTC,TRBJ2-4,-,TRBV27,-
CASSVWMAGASLETQYF,TGTGCCAGCAGTGTGTGGATGGCAGGGGCGTCGCTGGAGACCCAGTACTTC,TRBJ2-5,-,TRBV6-1,few
CASSSTGEGTGELFF,TGCGCCAGCAGCTCGACAGGGGAGGGCACCGGGGAGCTGTTTTTT,TRBJ2-2,-,TRBV5-1,-
CASSPTGRRGDTQYF,TGCGCCAGCAGCCCGACAGGGCGGAGAGGAGATACGCAGTATTTT,TRBJ2-3,TRBD1,TRBV5-1,-
CASSYSWQLAGTGELFF,TGTGCCAGCAGTTACTCGTGGCAATTGGCAGGGACCGGGGAGCTGTTTTTT,TRBJ2-2,-,TRBV6-5,-
CASSWGRGGGDTQYF,TGTGCCAGCAGTTGGGGGAGGGGGGGTGGGGATACGCAGTATTTT,TRBJ2-3,-,TRBV28,once
CASSLETGISEQFF,TGTGCCAGCAGCTTAGAGACTGGTATAAGTGAGCAGTTCTTC,TRBJ2-1,-,TRBV11-2,medium-sized
CASSLDPERGGTGELFF,TGTGCCAGCAGCTTGGACCCAGAGAGGGGCGGGACCGGGGAGCTGTTTTTT,TRBJ2-2,-,TRBV11-3,-
CASSLVETQYF,TGTGCCAGCAGTTTAGTAGAGACCCAGTACTTC,TRBJ2-5,-,TRBV12-3/TRBV12-4,few
CASSRLAGYNEQFF,TGTGCCAGCAGCAGACTAGCGGGGTACAATGAGCAGTTCTTC,TRBJ2-1,TRBD2,TRBV11-2,few
CAIRESGARVPDTQYF,TGTGCCATCAGGGAGTCCGGGGCCAGGGTCCCAGATACGCAGTACTTC,TRBJ2-7,-,TRBV10-3,once
CASSPPGGDTQYF,TGTGCCAGCAGCCCTCCGGGGGGAGATACGCAGTATTTT,TRBJ2-3,TRBD2,TRBV7-2,-
CASGHEGVSTDTQYF,TGCGCCAGCGGCCACGAGGGCGTGAGCACAGATACGCAGTACTTT,TRBJ2-3,-,TRBV4-1,-
CASSQDRGSYNEQFF,TGCGCCAGCAGCCAAGACAGGGGATCCTACAATGAGCAGTTCTTC,TRBJ2-1,-,TRBV4-1,many
CASSKGIYEQYF,TGTGCCAGTTCGAAGGGGATATACGAGCAGTACTTC,TRBJ2-7,-,TRBV6-5,medium-sized
CASQGQGYNEQFF,TGTGCCAGTCAGGGACAGGGGTACAATGAGCAGTTCTTC,TRBJ2-1,TRBD1,TRBV10-3,-
CASTGSGRSADTQYF,TGTGCCAGCACCGGTAGCGGGAGATCCGCAGATACGCAGTATTTT,TRBJ2-3,TRBD2,TRBV27,few
CASRPSANYGYTF,TGTGCCAGCAGACCCTCGGCGAACTATGGCTACACCTTC,TRBJ1-2,-,TRBV6-1,medium-sized
CASSLENTEAFF,TGTGCCAGCAGCTTAGAAAACACTGAAGCTTTCTTT,TRBJ1-1,-,TRBV7-9,-
CASSLSYRDELGLYF,TGTGCCAGCAGTTTATCATATCGGGACGAGCTAGGACTGTACTTC,TRBJ2-3,-,TRBV27,-